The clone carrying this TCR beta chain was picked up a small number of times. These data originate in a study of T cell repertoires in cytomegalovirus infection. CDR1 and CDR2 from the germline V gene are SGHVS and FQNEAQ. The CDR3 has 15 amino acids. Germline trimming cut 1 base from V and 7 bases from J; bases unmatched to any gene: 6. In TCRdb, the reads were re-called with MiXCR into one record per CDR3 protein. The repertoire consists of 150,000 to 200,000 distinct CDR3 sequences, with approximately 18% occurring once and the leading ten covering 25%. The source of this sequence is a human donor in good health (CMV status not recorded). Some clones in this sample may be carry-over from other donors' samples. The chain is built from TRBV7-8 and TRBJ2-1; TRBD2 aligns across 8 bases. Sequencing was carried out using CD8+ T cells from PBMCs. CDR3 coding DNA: TGTGCCAGCAGCTTAGGGACTAGCCTGCAGAATGAGCAGTTCTTC. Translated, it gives CASSLGTSLQNEQFF. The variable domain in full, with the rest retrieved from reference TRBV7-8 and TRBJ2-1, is GAGVSQSPRYKVAKRGQDVALRCDPISGHVSLFWYQQALGQGPEFLTYFQNEAQLDKSGLPSDRFFAERPEGSVSTLKIQRTQQEDSAVYLCASSLGTSLQNEQFFGPGTRLTVL.